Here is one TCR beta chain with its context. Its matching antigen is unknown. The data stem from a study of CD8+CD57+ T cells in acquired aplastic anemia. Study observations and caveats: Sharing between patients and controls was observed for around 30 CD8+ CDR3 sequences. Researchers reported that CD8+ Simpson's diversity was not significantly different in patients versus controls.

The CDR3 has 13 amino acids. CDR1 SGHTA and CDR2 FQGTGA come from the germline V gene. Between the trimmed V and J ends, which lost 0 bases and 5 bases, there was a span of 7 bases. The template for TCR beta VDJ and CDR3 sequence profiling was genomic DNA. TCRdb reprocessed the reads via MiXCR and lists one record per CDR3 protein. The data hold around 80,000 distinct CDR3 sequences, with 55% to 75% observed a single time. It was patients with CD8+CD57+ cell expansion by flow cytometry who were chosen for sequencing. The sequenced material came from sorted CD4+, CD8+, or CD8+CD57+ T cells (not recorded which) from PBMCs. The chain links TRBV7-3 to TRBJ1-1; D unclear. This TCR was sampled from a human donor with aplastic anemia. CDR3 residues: CASSLTGRTEAFF. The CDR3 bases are TGTGCCAGCAGCTTAACAGGTAGGACTGAAGCTTTCTTT.